One sample yielded the 9 T cell receptor beta chains listed below, sequenced in a study of blood T cell repertoires in COVID-19. Assay: immunoSEQ multiplex PCR; the TCRdb copy retains only in-frame clones and omits some. Of approximately 100,000 clones in the sample, roughly 88% were seen once. Sample: peripheral blood. These TCRs come from a human donor in a cohort sampled during active COVID-19.

This clone was recorded once. The chain uses TRBV19 and TRBJ2-5, with 11 bases lining up with TRBD2. V was clipped by 6 bases and J by 4 bases; unmatched bases: 7. Germline V CDR1 and CDR2: LNHDA, SQIVND (reference sequence). This CDR3 has 15 residues. DNA of the CDR3: TGTGCCAGTAGCCTATTAGCGGGAGGGCCAGAGACCCAGTACTTC. This gives the protein CASSLLAGGPETQYF.

This rearrangement joins TRBV4-1 to TRBJ2-7; 9 bases map to TRBD1. This CDR3 region has 15 residues. Trimming cost V 6 bases and J 4 bases; bases outside gene matches: 10. Germline V gene lookup returns CDR1 MGHRA and CDR2 YSYEKL. In DNA, the CDR3 is TGCGCCAGCAGACCTACAGGGGGCTTAGGGTACGAGCAGTACTTC. Protein product: CASRPTGGLGYEQYF.

V is TRBV25-1 and J is TRBJ2-5, with a weak D call TRBD1 (5 bases). The CDR3 is 13 residues long. The germline V and J ends were trimmed by 10 bases and 5 bases, with 17 bases remaining between them. CDR1 is MGHDK and CDR2 is SYGVNS in the germline V gene. CDR3 sequence: CATRAGYEETQYF. CDR3 nucleotides: TGTGCCACTAGAGCAGGGTACGAGGAGACCCAGTACTTC.

This sequence joins TRBV5-5 and TRBJ1-3; 11 bases align to TRBD1. CDR3 length: 16 residues. Germline CDR1 is SGHKS and CDR2 is YYEKEE (reference sequence). The trim removed 0 bases at V and 4 bases at J, leaving 3 bases unmatched. CDR3 nucleotides: TGTGCCAGCAGCTTGGAGGGGACAGGGGGAGGAAACACCATATATTTT. The encoded protein is CASSLEGTGGGNTIYF.

This chain uses TRBV19 with TRBJ2-3, with a weak D call TRBD1 (5 bases). Germline lookup yields CDR1 LNHDA and CDR2 SQIVND (reference sequence). V dropped 3 bases and J dropped 0 bases, with 13 bases sitting between them. The CDR3 is 16 residues long. The CDR3 sequence is CASSIRRQSSTDTQYF. The CDR3 DNA reads as TGTGCCAGTAGTATTAGGCGACAGTCTAGCACAGATACGCAGTATTTT.

J is TRBJ1-6 and V is TRBV4-3; D remains unclear. V gave up 1 base and J gave up 8 bases, with 15 bases separating them. The CDR3 totals 16 residues. Germline CDR1 is LGHNA and CDR2 is YSLEER. For the CDR3, the DNA is TGCGCCAGCAGCCAAGTACTGGTAGTAGAGGATTCACCCCTCCACTTT. It is translated as CASSQVLVVEDSPLHF.

The chain joins TRBV28 to TRBJ1-1, with D possibly being TRBD1 (6 bases). The CDR3 contains 14 residues. Germline V gives CDR1 MDHEN, CDR2 SYDVKM. Deletions cut 5 bases from V and 0 bases from J, with 10 bases between. CDR3 DNA: TGTGCCAGCAGTGGGGACATTATGAACACTGAAGCTTTCTTT. Amino acids: CASSGDIMNTEAFF. Variable domain in full (rest from reference TRBV28 and TRBJ1-1): DVKVTQSSRYLVKRTGEKVFLECVQDMDHENMFWYRQDPGLGLRLIYFSYDVKMKEKGDIPEGYSVSREKKERFSLILESASTNQTSMYLCASSGDIMNTEAFFGQGTRLTVV.

The rearrangement links TRBV5-1 to TRBJ2-7; 7 bases are a match to TRBD2. The junction had 3 bases not matched to a gene; V was cut back by 0 bases and J by 0 bases. The CDR3 is made up of 15 amino acids. Germline V CDR1 and CDR2: SGHRS, YFSETQ. The CDR3 sequence is CASSLGGTNSYEQYF. CDR3 nucleotides: TGCGCCAGCAGCTTGGGTGGGACTAACTCCTACGAGCAGTACTTC.

The chain combines TRBV14 with TRBJ2-1; TRBD2 agrees at 8 bases. V lost 1 base and J lost 9; bases outside the gene matches: 8. CDR1 is SGHDN and CDR2 is FVKESK in the germline V gene. The CDR3 length is 15 residues. CDR3 loop: CASSQGLTSGSEQFF. The CDR3 bases are TGTGCCAGCAGCCAAGGTCTTACTAGCGGTAGTGAGCAGTTCTTC. Supplemented by reference TRBV14 and TRBJ2-1, the full variable domain reads EAGVTQFPSHSVIEKGQTVTLRCDPISGHDNLYWYRRVMGKEIKFLLHFVKESKQDESGMPNNRFLAERTGGTYSTLKVQPAELEDSGVYFCASSQGLTSGSEQFFGPGTRLTVL.